This entry lists 8 T cell receptor beta chains sequenced from one sample in a study of human T cells and chemical hapten exposure. TCRdb called the RACE reads again in MiXCR, with one record for every CDR3 protein. The top ten hold about 2.3% of the sample, which has some 89,000 distinct CDR3 sequences, roughly 10% seen once. Time point noted: patch test 2, 6 weeks after DPC sensitization. Treatment: therapeutic diphenylcyclopropenone sensitization with weekly scalp DPC. The starting material was whole blood, obtained in connection with sensitization to the hapten diphenylcyclopropenone (DPC). The receptor set was obtained from a woman aged 25 to 39 with alopecia areata. Some clones in this sample may be carry-over from other donors' samples.

Many counts were recorded for this clonotype. V and J are TRBV6-6 and TRBJ2-1, with D possibly matching TRBD2 (6 bases). The CDR3 has 12 amino acids. Trimming stripped 0 bases from V and 12 bases from J, with 9 bases between. Germline V lookup: CDR1 MNHNY, CDR2 SVGAGI (reference sequence). Here the CDR3 reads CASSYSKEGQFF. Here the CDR3 DNA reads TGTGCCAGCAGTTACTCGAAGGAGGGGCAGTTCTTC.

The V and J genes are TRBV4-1 and TRBJ2-2; the match to TRBD2 covers 14 bases. The CDR3 runs 20 residues. The V gene's germline CDR1 is MGHRA and CDR2 YSYEKL. V shed 1 base, J shed 5 bases, and the junction held 12 bases outside the gene matches. The CDR3 sequence is CASSQGPLGTSGRKTGELFF. Written as DNA, the CDR3 is TGCGCCAGCAGCCAAGGCCCCCTTGGGACTAGCGGGAGAAAGACCGGGGAGCTGTTTTTT.

The V and J genes are TRBV28 and TRBJ2-4; D gene ambiguous. This CDR3 is 12 amino acids long. Trimming stripped 7 bases from V and 12 bases from J, with 16 bases between. The V gene's germline CDR1 is MDHEN and CDR2 SYDVKM. CDR3 coding DNA: TGTGCCAGCACCCAACCCCAAAGTCCTCAGTACTTC. This encodes CASTQPQSPQYF.

The CDR3 nucleotides are TGTGCCAGCAGCTTGGTGGGACAGCCGAACTACGAGCAGTACTTC. Amino acid sequence: CASSLVGQPNYEQYF. V usage is TRBV7-2 and J usage is TRBJ2-7, with 7 bases lining up with TRBD1. CDR3 length: 15 amino acids. Germline CDR1 and CDR2: SGHTA and FQGNSA. The trim removed 3 bases at V and 3 bases at J, leaving 8 bases unmatched.

This clonotype was seen ten or more times. V is TRBV6-4 and J is TRBJ1-2, with 7 positions matching TRBD1. Unmatched junction bases numbered 6, after V lost 2 bases and J lost 6 bases. CDR3 length equals 14 residues. Germline V lookup: CDR1 MRHNA, CDR2 SNTAGT. CDR3 sequence reads: CASSDGKGGDGYTF. Here the CDR3 DNA reads TGTGCCAGCAGTGACGGTAAAGGGGGCGATGGCTACACCTTC.

For the CDR3, the DNA is TGTGCCAGCAGTCCACGTTGGAGGGGAGATGAAAAACTGTTTTTT. It yields the protein CASSPRWRGDEKLFF. V is TRBV7-9 and J is TRBJ1-4; weak D call: TRBD1 (5 bases). The V gene lost 6 bases and the J gene lost 6 bases, with 17 bases spanning the gap. The germline V gene has CDR1 SEHNR and CDR2 FQNEAQ (reference sequence). This CDR3 comprises 15 residues.

This clonotype was recorded at least ten times. J is TRBJ2-2 and V is TRBV7-3; TRBD1 matches at 8 bases. The V gene's germline CDR1 is SGHTA and CDR2 FQGTGA. The CDR3 consists of 14 residues. Germline trimming cut 5 bases from V and 4 bases from J; bases unmatched to any gene: 3. The CDR3 loop reads CASSRQGSTGELFF. The CDR3 DNA sequence: TGTGCCAGCAGCCGACAGGGGAGCACCGGGGAGCTGTTTTTT.

Only a few counts were recorded for this clonotype. The chain couples TRBV7-2 to TRBJ2-3; D unclear. Germline V CDR1 and CDR2: SGHTA, FQGNSA. This CDR3 has 12 residues. V lost 7 bases and J lost 1, with 6 bases in between. The CDR3 is CASTPGTDTQYF. The CDR3 DNA follows: TGTGCCAGCACCCCGGGCACAGATACGCAGTATTTT.